This TCR beta chain was documented in a study of blood T cell repertoires in COVID-19. Study in general: T cells, B-cell-depleted T cells, or PBMCs provided the cDNA or gDNA that served as material.

CDR3 size: 14 residues. The ends lost 1 base at V and 7 bases at J; junction bases unmatched: 4. Looked up from germline, CDR1 is LGHDT and CDR2 is YNNKEL (reference sequence). Per the study methods: Reference gene primer amplification in the assay estimated nucleated cell counts. Produced via immunoSEQ multiplex PCR; TCRdb's table is partial and in-frame only. The D gene and trimming were derived from the DNA, and the V and J assignments and clone size from that table. The sample gives roughly 330,000 clones, around 84% of which show up once; about 9.4% is in the top ten. This receptor was taken from a young woman who had recovered from COVID-19. The sequenced material came from PBMCs or T cells enriched from blood (not recorded which). J is TRBJ1-2 and V is TRBV3-1 (or the pseudogene TRBV3-2), with 9 bases identical to TRBD1. The CDR3 DNA reads as TGTGCCAGCAGCCAAGCGGACAGGGGTGGTGGCTACACCTTC. Amino acids: CASSQADRGGGYTF.